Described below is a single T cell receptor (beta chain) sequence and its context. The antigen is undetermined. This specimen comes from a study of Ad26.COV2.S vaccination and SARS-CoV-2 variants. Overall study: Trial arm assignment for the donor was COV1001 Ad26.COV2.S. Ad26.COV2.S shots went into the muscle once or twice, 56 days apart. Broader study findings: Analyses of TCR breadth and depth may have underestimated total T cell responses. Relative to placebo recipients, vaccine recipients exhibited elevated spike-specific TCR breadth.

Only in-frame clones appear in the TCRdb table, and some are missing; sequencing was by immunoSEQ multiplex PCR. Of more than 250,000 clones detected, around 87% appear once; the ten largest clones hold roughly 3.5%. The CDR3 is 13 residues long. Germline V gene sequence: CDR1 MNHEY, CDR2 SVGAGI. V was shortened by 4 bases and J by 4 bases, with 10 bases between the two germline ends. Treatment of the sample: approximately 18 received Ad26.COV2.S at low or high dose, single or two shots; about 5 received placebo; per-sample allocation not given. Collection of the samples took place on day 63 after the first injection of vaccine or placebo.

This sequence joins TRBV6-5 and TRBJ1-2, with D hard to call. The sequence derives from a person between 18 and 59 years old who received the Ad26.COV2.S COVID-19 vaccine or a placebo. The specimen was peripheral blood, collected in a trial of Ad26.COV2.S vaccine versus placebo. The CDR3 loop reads CASSSDELYGYTF. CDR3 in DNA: TGTGCCAGCAGTTCGGACGAGCTCTATGGCTACACCTTC.